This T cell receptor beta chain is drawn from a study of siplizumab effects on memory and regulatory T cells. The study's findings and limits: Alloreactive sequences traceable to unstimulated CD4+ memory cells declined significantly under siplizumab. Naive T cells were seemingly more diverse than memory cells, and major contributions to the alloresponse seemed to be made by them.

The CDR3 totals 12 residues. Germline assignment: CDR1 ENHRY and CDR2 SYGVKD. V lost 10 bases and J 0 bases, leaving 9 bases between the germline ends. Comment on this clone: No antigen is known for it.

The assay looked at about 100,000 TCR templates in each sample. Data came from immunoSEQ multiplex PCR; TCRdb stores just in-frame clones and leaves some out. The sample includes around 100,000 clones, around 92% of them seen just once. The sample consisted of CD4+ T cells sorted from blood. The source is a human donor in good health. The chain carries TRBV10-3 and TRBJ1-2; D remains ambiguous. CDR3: CATWEPNYGYTF. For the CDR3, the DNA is TGTGCCACGTGGGAACCTAACTATGGCTACACCTTC.